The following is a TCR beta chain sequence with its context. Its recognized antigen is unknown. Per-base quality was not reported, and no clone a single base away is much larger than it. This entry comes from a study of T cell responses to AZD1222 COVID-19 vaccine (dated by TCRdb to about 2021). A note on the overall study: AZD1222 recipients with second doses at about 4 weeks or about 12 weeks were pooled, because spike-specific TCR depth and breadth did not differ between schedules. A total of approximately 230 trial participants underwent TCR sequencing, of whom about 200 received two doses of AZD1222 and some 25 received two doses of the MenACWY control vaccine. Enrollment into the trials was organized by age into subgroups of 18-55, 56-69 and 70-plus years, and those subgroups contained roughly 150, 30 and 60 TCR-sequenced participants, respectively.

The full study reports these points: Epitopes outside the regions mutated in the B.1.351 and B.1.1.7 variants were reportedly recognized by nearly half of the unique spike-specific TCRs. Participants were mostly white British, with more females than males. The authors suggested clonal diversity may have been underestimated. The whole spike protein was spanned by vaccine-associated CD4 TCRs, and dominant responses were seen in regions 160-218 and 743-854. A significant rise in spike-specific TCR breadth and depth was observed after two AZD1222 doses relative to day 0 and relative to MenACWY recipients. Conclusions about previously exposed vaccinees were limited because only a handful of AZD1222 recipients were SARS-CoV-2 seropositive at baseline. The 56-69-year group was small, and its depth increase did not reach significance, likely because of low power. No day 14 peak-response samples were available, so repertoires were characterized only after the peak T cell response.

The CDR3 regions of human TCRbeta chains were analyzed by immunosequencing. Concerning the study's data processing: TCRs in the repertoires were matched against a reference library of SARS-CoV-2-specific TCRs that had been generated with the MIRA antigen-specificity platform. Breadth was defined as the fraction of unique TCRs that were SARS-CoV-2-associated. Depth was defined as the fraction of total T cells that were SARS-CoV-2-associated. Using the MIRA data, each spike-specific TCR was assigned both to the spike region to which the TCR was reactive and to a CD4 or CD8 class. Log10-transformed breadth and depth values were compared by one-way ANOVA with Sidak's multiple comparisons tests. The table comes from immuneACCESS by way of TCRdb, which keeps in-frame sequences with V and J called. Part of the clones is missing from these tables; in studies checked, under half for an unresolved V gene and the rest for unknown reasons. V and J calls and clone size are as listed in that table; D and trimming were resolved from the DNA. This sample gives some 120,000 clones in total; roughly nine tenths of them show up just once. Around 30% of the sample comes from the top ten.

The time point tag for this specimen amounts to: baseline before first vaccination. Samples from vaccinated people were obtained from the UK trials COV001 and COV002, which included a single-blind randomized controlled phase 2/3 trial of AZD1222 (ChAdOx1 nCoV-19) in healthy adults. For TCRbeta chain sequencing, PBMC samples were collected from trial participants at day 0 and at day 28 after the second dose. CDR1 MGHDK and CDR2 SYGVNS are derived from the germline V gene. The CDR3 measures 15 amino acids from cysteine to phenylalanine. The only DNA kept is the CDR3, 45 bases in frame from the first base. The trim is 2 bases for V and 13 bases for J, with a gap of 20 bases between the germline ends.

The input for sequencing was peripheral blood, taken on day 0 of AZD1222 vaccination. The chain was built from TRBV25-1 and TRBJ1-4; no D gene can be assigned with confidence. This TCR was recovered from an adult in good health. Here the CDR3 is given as CASSERTDGNRGLFF. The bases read TGTGCCAGCAGTGAAAGGACGGATGGGAATAGAGGACTGTTTTTT.